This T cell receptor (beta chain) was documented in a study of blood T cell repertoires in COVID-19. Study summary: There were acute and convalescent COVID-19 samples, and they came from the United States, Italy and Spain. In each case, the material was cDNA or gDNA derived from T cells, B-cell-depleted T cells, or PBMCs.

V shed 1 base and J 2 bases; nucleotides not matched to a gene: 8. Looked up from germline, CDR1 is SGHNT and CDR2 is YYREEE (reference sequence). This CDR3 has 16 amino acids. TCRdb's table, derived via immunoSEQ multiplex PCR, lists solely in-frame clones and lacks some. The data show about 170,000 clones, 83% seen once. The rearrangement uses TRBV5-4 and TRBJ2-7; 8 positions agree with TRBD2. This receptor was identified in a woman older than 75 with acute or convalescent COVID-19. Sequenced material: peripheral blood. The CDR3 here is CASSLTKTSDTYEQYF. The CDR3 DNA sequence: TGTGCCAGCAGCTTGACGAAGACTAGCGACACCTACGAGCAGTACTTC.